The next 22 T cell receptor beta chains were all read from a single sample in a study of preoperative IRX-2 immunotherapy in early breast cancer. As for treatment: preoperative locoregional IRX-2 cytokine immunotherapy. Assay used: immunoSEQ multiplex PCR; TCRdb lists only in-frame clones, some missing. Of 34,000 or so clones listed, roughly four fifths are singletons. Sequences were derived from lymph node tissue, sampled from a patient treated with IRX-2 immunotherapy. These receptors originate from a human donor with breast cancer.

V is TRBV28 and J is TRBJ1-5, with D uncertain. The V gene's germline CDR1 is MDHEN and CDR2 SYDVKM. The CDR3 extends over 12 amino acids. With 5 bases removed from V and 6 bases from J, the gap between germline ends came to 8 bases. The CDR3, as DNA: TGTGCCAGCAGTCTTCGGGGTCAGCCCCAGCATTTT. It yields the protein CASSLRGQPQHF.

V and J are TRBV6-8 and TRBJ2-1, with 9 bases fitting TRBD1. This CDR3 is 15 amino acids long. Germline trimming cut 7 bases from V and 7 bases from J; bases unmatched to any gene: 11. CDR1 is MNHGY, CDR2 SAAAGT, per germline. CDR3 residues: CASILTRDRVNEQFF. CDR3 coding DNA: TGTGCCAGCATTCTAACCCGGGACAGGGTAAATGAGCAGTTCTTC.

This chain joins TRBV19 and TRBJ2-2, with 11 bases lining up with TRBD2. Trimming cost V 4 bases and J 6 bases; bases outside gene matches: 7. CDR3 length equals 16 residues. Per the germline V gene, CDR1 is LNHDA and CDR2 is SQIVND (reference sequence). The CDR3 loop reads CASSTLAGGFAGELFF. CDR3 nucleotide sequence: TGTGCCAGTAGTACTTTAGCGGGAGGGTTCGCCGGGGAGCTGTTTTTT.

V is TRBV29-1 and J is TRBJ2-7, with D unclear. Per the germline V gene, CDR1 is SQVTM and CDR2 is ANQGSEA. This CDR3 has 15 residues. The V gene lost 4 bases and the J gene lost 0 bases, with 16 bases spanning the gap. As DNA, the CDR3 is TGCAGCGTTGGGAGCTGGTTACGCAGCTCCTACGAGCAGTACTTC. Encoded protein: CSVGSWLRSSYEQYF.

The chain employs TRBV14 and TRBJ1-1, with no clear D. The V end was cut by 1 base, the J end by 4 bases, with 7 bases between. This CDR3 has 13 amino acids. Per germline, CDR1 SGHDN and CDR2 FVKESK. CDR3 bases: TGTGCCAGCAGCCAAGGCGTGGGCACTGAAGCTTTCTTT. This translates into CASSQGVGTEAFF.

This chain uses TRBV12-5 with TRBJ1-1; D uncertain. Germline assignment: CDR1 LGHNT and CDR2 FRNRAP. The CDR3 runs to 13 residues. The CDR3 region is CASTLSALTEAFF. The DNA for the CDR3 is TGTGCCAGCACCCTTTCAGCACTAACTGAAGCTTTCTTT.

The chain employs TRBV19 and TRBJ2-2, with TRBD2 matching 11 bases. Germline trimming cut 7 bases from V and 0 bases from J; bases unmatched to any gene: 7. The CDR3 runs 17 residues. Germline CDR1 reads LNHDA; CDR2 reads SQIVND (reference sequence). The CDR3: CASTGTSGGPNTGELFF. The CDR3 bases are TGTGCCAGTACAGGCACTAGCGGGGGCCCGAACACCGGGGAGCTGTTTTTT.

The rearrangement uses TRBV5-2 and TRBJ2-7. TRBV5-2 is a recognized pseudogene. CDR3 length equals 14 residues. CDR3 coding DNA: TGTGCCAGCAGCTTAGAAGTCAGCTTCTACGAGCAGTACTTC. This codes for CASSLEVSFYEQYF.

The rearrangement joins TRBV7-7 to TRBJ2-1; a weak D match, TRBD2 (5 bases). The CDR3 sequence is 14 residues long. CDR1 and CDR2 (germline): SSHAT, FNYEAQ (reference sequence). The ends were cut back, 3 bases at V and 5 bases at J, with 11 bases in the middle. The CDR3, as DNA: TGTGCCAGCAGCTTGAATTGGCGGGACAATGAGCAGTTCTTC. This gives the protein CASSLNWRDNEQFF. Based on the CDR3 plus reference TRBV7-7 and TRBJ2-1, the full variable domain is GAGVSQSPRYKVTKRGQDVTLRCDPISSHATLYWYQQALGQGPEFLTYFNYEAQPDKSGLPSDRFSAERPEGSISTLTIQRTEQRDSAMYRCASSLNWRDNEQFFGPGTRLTVL.

This chain uses TRBV28 with TRBJ2-3; tentatively, D is TRBD1 (5 bases). V gave up 8 bases and J gave up 2 bases, with 14 bases separating them. The length of the CDR3 is 14 residues. Germline V gives CDR1 MDHEN, CDR2 SYDVKM. CDR3 DNA: TGTGCCAGCCAGGTCCAGGGCATCACAGATACGCAGTATTTT. Its protein product is CASQVQGITDTQYF.

This clone showed up just a few times. For the CDR3, the DNA is TGTGCCAGCAGTTACTCGGCGGATTGGTGGGAGACCCAGTACTTC. Translating it yields CASSYSADWWETQYF. The chain carries TRBV6-8 and TRBJ2-5; D unresolved. The V gene's germline CDR1 is MNHGY and CDR2 SAAAGT. Trimming removed 0 bases from V and 5 bases from J, with 13 bases in between. This CDR3 has 15 residues.

This chain joins TRBV15 and TRBJ1-4; D remains ambiguous. Germline V lookup: CDR1 LNHNV, CDR2 YYDKDF (reference sequence). The V end was cut by 6 bases, the J end by 5 bases, with 13 bases between. The CDR3 consists of 14 residues. CDR3 nucleotides: TGTGCCACCAGGAATGAGATATTCAATGAAAAACTGTTTTTT. Protein: CATRNEIFNEKLFF.

The chain links TRBV28 to TRBJ1-2; 8 positions agree with TRBD1. The CDR3 runs 14 residues. The ends lost 4 bases at V and 4 bases at J; junction bases unmatched: 5. Germline-derived CDR1 and CDR2 are MDHEN and SYDVKM. The CDR3 DNA sequence: TGTGCCAGCAGTTCACCAGGGGGCAGCTATGGCTACACCTTC. Amino acids: CASSSPGGSYGYTF.

The rearrangement joins TRBV18 to TRBJ2-3; D might be TRBD2 (6 bases). The V end was cut by 3 bases, the J end by 2 bases, with 12 bases between. Germline V gives CDR1 KGHSH, CDR2 LQKENI. CDR3 size: 15 residues. CDR3 nucleotide sequence: TGTGCCAGCTCACCGATAAGGACTAACACAGATACGCAGTATTTT. Protein sequence: CASSPIRTNTDTQYF.

This clone was counted only a few times. The chain joins TRBV23-1 to TRBJ1-1, with no clear D. TRBV23-1 is an ORF; its function is uncertain. Trimming removed 6 bases from V and 1 base from J, with 12 bases in between. This CDR3 contains 14 residues. CDR3 in amino acids: CASSHVSGNTEAFF. The CDR3 DNA reads TGCGCCAGCAGCCATGTATCTGGGAACACTGAAGCTTTCTTT.

The CDR3 loop is CASSLGNYEQYF. The CDR3 DNA reads TGTGCCAGCAGTCTAGGGAACTACGAGCAGTACTTC. The chain combines TRBV6-8 with TRBJ2-7; D ambiguous. Trimming removed 5 bases at V and 3 bases at J, with 8 bases between. There are 12 residues in the CDR3. Germline lookup yields CDR1 MNHGY and CDR2 SAAAGT.

This sequence joins TRBV4-1 and TRBJ1-2; D possibly corresponds to TRBD1 (5 bases). CDR1 is MGHRA and CDR2 is YSYEKL in the germline V gene. Trimming took off 6 bases at V and 2 bases at J, with 10 bases between the two ends. This CDR3 is 13 amino acids long. The CDR3 bases are TGCGCCAGCAGAATAGGGGAAAACTATGGCTACACCTTC. Its translation is CASRIGENYGYTF.

The chain is built from TRBV19 and TRBJ1-2, with D possibly being TRBD1 (5 bases). Trimming left V 6 bases short and J 4 bases short, with 9 bases between. Germline values: CDR1 LNHDA, CDR2 SQIVND (reference sequence). The CDR3 extends over 12 amino acids. In nucleotides, the CDR3 is TGTGCCAGTAGGGGACGGATCTATGGCTACACCTTC. Its translation is CASRGRIYGYTF. The variable domain in full, with the rest retrieved from reference TRBV19 and TRBJ1-2, is DGGITQSPKYLFRKEGQNVTLSCEQNLNHDAMYWYRQDPGQGLRLIYYSQIVNDFQKGDIAEGYSVSREKKESFPLTVTSAQKNPTAFYLCASRGRIYGYTFGSGTRLTVV.

The rearrangement joins TRBV19 to TRBJ2-5; 8 nucleotides agree with TRBD2. CDR3 size: 16 residues. Germline V gene sequence: CDR1 LNHDA, CDR2 SQIVND (reference sequence). Trimming took 5 bases from V and 1 from J; bases not matched to a gene: 9. CDR3 residues: CASSPGLAPVQETQYF. In DNA form, the CDR3 reads TGTGCCAGTAGTCCCGGACTAGCTCCCGTCCAAGAGACCCAGTACTTC.

By share, this clone counts as medium-sized. This chain links TRBV30 with TRBJ1-5; no reliable D call. Germline V gene data show CDR1 as GTSNPN and CDR2 as SVGIG (reference sequence). Trimming left V 0 bases short and J 2 bases short, with 11 bases between. The CDR3 spans 15 residues. This CDR3 is CAWSVPGKGNQPQHF. The CDR3 DNA reads TGTGCCTGGAGTGTCCCGGGGAAGGGCAATCAGCCCCAGCATTTT.

This sequence joins TRBV5-1 and TRBJ1-2, with 9 bases matching TRBD1. The CDR3 runs to 15 residues. V was pared by 4 bases and J by 6 bases, with 10 bases of the junction left unmatched. Germline V lookup: CDR1 SGHRS, CDR2 YFSETQ. CDR3 bases: TGCGCCAGCAGCGCGAACTTGGGACAGGGAAATGGCTACACCTTC. Residues: CASSANLGQGNGYTF.

This rearrangement joins TRBV11-3 to TRBJ2-3; D gene unclear. Germline assignment: CDR1 SGHNT and CDR2 YENEEA. The CDR3 loop spans 14 amino acids. The V end was cut by 2 bases, the J end by 5 bases, with 11 bases between. For the CDR3, the DNA is TGTGCCAGCAGCTTACCGATTGGGGAAGATACGCAGTATTTT. Its protein is CASSLPIGEDTQYF.